This is a list of T cell receptor beta chains from one sample in a study of cytomegalovirus exposure and HLA in healthy donors. Here immunoSEQ multiplex PCR was the method, and the copy in TCRdb shows in-frame clones only, minus some. The repertoire holds 150,000 to 200,000 clones, with about 75% as singletons. The sequenced material came from PBMCs. The receptors shown here come from a man aged 18 to 35 in good health and CMV-seropositive. Each CDR3 is given with its conserved first and last residue. A D gene is named only where the DNA matches it firmly. Not every row has a clone size; where given, it reads once, few, many or a size class.

>TRBV19|NA|TRBJ1-3|NA
CASIKPTGVGGNTIYF
TGTGCCAGTATCAAACCAACCGGGGTAGGCGGAAACACCATATATTTT
>TRBV15|few|TRBJ1-5|TRBD1
CATSGDRAQPQHF
TGTGCCACCAGCGGGGACAGGGCTCAGCCCCAGCATTTT
>TRBV19|NA|TRBJ2-3|TRBD1
CASRGTGVDTQYF
TGTGCCAGTAGAGGGACAGGGGTAGATACGCAGTATTTT
>TRBV6-5|few|TRBJ2-7|TRBD2
CASRGLAGVHEQYF
TGTGCCAGCAGGGGACTAGCGGGAGTCCACGAGCAGTACTTC
>TRBV5-4|NA|TRBJ2-2|TRBD2
CASSFKAGNTGELFF
TGTGCCAGCAGCTTCAAAGCGGGAAACACCGGGGAGCTGTTTTTT
>TRBV18|NA|TRBJ1-5|NA
CASSERQNQPQHF
TGTGCCAGCTCAGAGCGCCAAAATCAGCCCCAGCATTTT
>TRBV6-1|NA|TRBJ1-4|TRBD1
CASSTPGQGNEKLFF
TGTGCCAGCAGTACTCCGGGACAGGGGAATGAAAAACTGTTTTTT
>TRBV30|NA|TRBJ2-7|TRBD2
CASSDGGSVGEQYF
TGTGCCTCGAGCGACGGCGGGAGTGTGGGCGAGCAGTACTTC
>TRBV30|NA|TRBJ1-5|NA
CAWSVPLPRSSNQPQHF
TGTGCCTGGAGTGTACCCCTCCCCCGGTCTAGCAATCAGCCCCAGCATTTT
>TRBV27|NA|TRBJ2-3|TRBD2
CASNLGTNTDTQYF
TGTGCCAGCAACCTCGGGACTAACACAGATACGCAGTATTTT
>TRBV30|few|TRBJ2-1|TRBD1
CAWSGQNNEQFF
TGTGCCTGGTCGGGACAGAACAATGAGCAGTTCTTC
>TRBV10-1|NA|TRBJ2-7|TRBD2
CASSESLAGGYEQYF
TGCGCCAGCAGTGAGTCCCTAGCGGGAGGGTACGAGCAGTACTTC
>TRBV18|few|TRBJ2-7|NA
CASSPQGDEQYF
TGTGCCAGCTCACCACAAGGAGACGAGCAGTACTTC
>TRBV7-3|NA|TRBJ2-7|TRBD2
CASSLEAGGPAEQYF
TGTGCCAGCAGCTTAGAAGCGGGAGGGCCCGCCGAGCAGTACTTC
>TRBV5-1|NA|TRBJ2-7|NA
CASSSGSPLYEQYF
TGCGCCAGCAGCTCGGGGAGCCCTCTTTACGAGCAGTACTTC
>TRBV2|NA|TRBJ1-2|NA
CASSEYRRSYPF
TGTGCCAGCAGTGAATATAGAAGGAGCTACCCCTTC
>TRBV7-3|NA|TRBJ2-7|NA
CASSSQGPNSYEQYF
TGTGCCAGCAGCTCACAGGGCCCCAACTCCTACGAGCAGTACTTC
>TRBV11-2|NA|TRBJ2-1|NA
CASGGVAAYNEQFF
TGTGCCAGCGGCGGAGTAGCGGCCTACAATGAGCAGTTCTTC
>TRBV6-1|few|TRBJ2-7|NA
CATCPAYEQYF
TGTGCCACCTGTCCAGCCTACGAGCAGTACTTC
>TRBV6-1|few|TRBJ2-5|TRBD1
CASYDRGGWETQYF
TGTGCCAGCTATGACAGGGGGGGGTGGGAGACCCAGTACTTC
>TRBV10-2|NA|TRBJ1-6|TRBD1
CASSGQGASPLHF
TGCGCCAGCAGTGGCCAGGGGGCTTCACCCCTCCACTTT
>TRBV6-5|NA|TRBJ2-3|NA
CASSYRRGTQYF
TGTGCCAGCAGTTACCGTCGGGGGACGCAGTATTTT
>TRBV5-4|once|TRBJ2-1|TRBD2
CASSQSSGKSSYNEQFF
TGTGCCAGCAGCCAATCTAGCGGGAAGAGCTCCTACAATGAGCAGTTCTTC
>TRBV6-1|NA|TRBJ2-7|TRBD2
CASKSGLAASYEQYF
TGTGCCAGCAAATCAGGACTAGCGGCCTCCTACGAGCAGTACTTC
>TRBV28|NA|TRBJ1-4|NA
CASSRQGPNEKLFF
TGTGCCAGCAGTCGGCAGGGCCCTAATGAAAAACTGTTTTTT
>TRBV27|NA|TRBJ1-3|NA
CASSTGLGNTIYF
TGTGCCAGTAGCACAGGGCTTGGAAACACCATATATTTT
>TRBV2|NA|TRBJ1-4|NA
CASSELPYNEKLFF
TGTGCCAGCAGTGAACTGCCCTATAATGAAAAACTGTTTTTT
>TRBV28|NA|TRBJ2-5|NA
CASKPPTGGRETQYF
TGTGCCAGCAAACCTCCCACCGGAGGGCGAGAGACCCAGTACTTC
>TRBV4-1|once|TRBJ2-1|NA
CASSQDLLIKQFF
TGCGCCAGCAGCCAAGACCTCCTAATTAAGCAGTTCTTC
>TRBV2|few|TRBJ2-7|TRBD2
CASSEARASGIEQYF
TGTGCCAGCAGTGAAGCGCGGGCTAGCGGGATCGAGCAGTACTTC
>TRBV28|NA|TRBJ1-3|NA
CASSLLYSSGNTIYF
TGTGCCAGCAGTTTACTCTACAGCTCTGGAAACACCATATATTTT
>TRBV28|NA|TRBJ2-3|NA
CASSPIAETDTQYF
TGTGCCAGCAGTCCTATAGCGGAAACAGATACGCAGTATTTT
>TRBV28|few|TRBJ1-2|TRBD1
CASSWGQSGYTF
TGTGCCAGCAGTTGGGGACAGAGCGGCTACACCTTC
>TRBV28|NA|TRBJ1-5|TRBD1
CASSRHRGTGNFGGQPQHF
TGTGCCAGCAGTCGACATAGGGGGACAGGGAATTTTGGAGGACAGCCCCAGCATTTT
>TRBV29-1|NA|TRBJ2-7|TRBD2
CSVAALAGENEQYF
TGCAGCGTTGCGGCGCTAGCGGGAGAGAACGAGCAGTACTTC
>TRBV19|NA|TRBJ1-1|NA
CASSIGQNTEAFF
TGTGCCAGTAGTATCGGACAGAACACTGAAGCTTTCTTT
>TRBV6-5|NA|TRBJ2-1|NA
CASTPTGTREQFF
TGTGCCAGCACCCCGACAGGGACTCGAGAGCAGTTCTTC
>TRBV11-3|NA|TRBJ2-1|NA
CASSTTGKFNEQFF
TGTGCCAGCAGCACTACGGGGAAGTTTAATGAGCAGTTCTTC
>TRBV28|NA|TRBJ2-3|NA
CASSLGGGATDTQYF
TGTGCCAGCAGTTTAGGTGGGGGGGCCACAGATACGCAGTATTTT
>TRBV7-2|few|TRBJ2-7|NA
CASSFGLEDEQYF
TGTGCCAGCAGCTTCGGTCTAGAGGACGAGCAGTACTTC
>TRBV6-1|NA|TRBJ2-2|TRBD2
CATAPSGLNTGELFF
TGTGCCACCGCCCCTAGCGGGCTGAACACCGGGGAGCTGTTTTTT
>TRBV15|few|TRBJ1-5|TRBD1
CATSRGDSLGNQPQHF
TGTGCCACCAGCAGAGGGGACAGTCTGGGGAATCAGCCCCAGCATTTT
>TRBV5-8|NA|TRBJ1-3|NA
CASSATGRNTIYF
TGTGCCAGCAGCGCCACAGGGCGCAACACCATATATTTT
>TRBV28|few|TRBJ2-6|NA
CASSLQGQGGNVLTF
TGTGCCAGCAGTTTACAAGGGCAGGGTGGCAACGTCCTGACTTTC
>TRBV5-1|once|TRBJ2-7|TRBD2
CASYPSPGLATYEQYF
TGCGCCAGCTACCCCTCACCGGGACTAGCTACCTACGAGCAGTACTTC